This T cell receptor (beta chain) was profiled in a study of blood T cell repertoires in COVID-19. Overall study context: Sites across the United States, Italy and Spain contributed samples from acute and convalescent COVID-19. PBMCs, B-cell-depleted T cells, or T cells were the source of the cDNA or gDNA that made up the material.

Source study methods: Estimation of nucleated cell counts was performed using reference gene primer amplification. Assay used: immunoSEQ multiplex PCR; TCRdb lists only in-frame clones, some missing. V and J calls plus clone size are reproduced from that table; the DNA served to infer D and trimming. The table includes about 52,000 clones, roughly 90% detected once. The V gene's germline CDR1 is MGHDK and CDR2 SYGVNS. There are 17 residues in the CDR3. The germline V and J ends were trimmed by 3 bases and 4 bases, with 16 bases remaining between them. V is TRBV25-1 and J is TRBJ2-6; D perhaps matches TRBD2 (5 bases). Sequencing was done on a sample of peripheral blood. The sequence was collected from a human donor with active COVID-19. The donor label of this sample is uncertain. The CDR3 nucleotides are TGTGCCAGCAGTGATTCGGGGAGTGTTGGAGGGGCCAACGTCCTGACTTTC. Residues: CASSDSGSVGGANVLTF.